This T cell receptor beta chain was recovered during a study of metastatic and nonmetastatic thyroid tumors. Whole-study context: From malignant and benign thyroid patients, repertoires in blood and in tumor or nodule tissue were compared.

Each patient came to thyroid surgery without any prior treatment (of any kind). Germline CDR1 and CDR2: LNHDA and SQIVND (reference sequence). The CDR3 is 17 amino acids. Germline trimming cut 3 bases from V and 2 bases from J; bases unmatched to any gene: 9. This clone was picked up many times. Original handling: Clinicopathological groups supplied CDR3 differences that were used to build a distant-metastasis classifier for papillary thyroid cancer. TCRdb re-analyzed the PCR reads using MiXCR. TCRdb assigned the V and J calls; the authors' analysis was not used. The table includes about 85,000 clones, approximately 9% detected once.

The V and J genes are TRBV19 and TRBJ1-1; 10 nucleotides line up with TRBD1. This clonotype was sampled from a female donor with papillary thyroid cancer or a benign thyroid nodule (not recorded which). Some clones in this sample may be carry-over from other donors' samples. Input material: blood. This CDR3 is CASSIGDRGRINTEAFF. For the CDR3, the DNA is TGTGCCAGTAGTATCGGGGACAGGGGACGAATTAACACTGAAGCTTTCTTT. Full variable domain (outside the CDR3, taken from reference TRBV19 and TRBJ1-1): DGGITQSPKYLFRKEGQNVTLSCEQNLNHDAMYWYRQDPGQGLRLIYYSQIVNDFQKGDIAEGYSVSREKKESFPLTVTSAQKNPTAFYLCASSIGDRGRINTEAFFGQGTRLTVV.